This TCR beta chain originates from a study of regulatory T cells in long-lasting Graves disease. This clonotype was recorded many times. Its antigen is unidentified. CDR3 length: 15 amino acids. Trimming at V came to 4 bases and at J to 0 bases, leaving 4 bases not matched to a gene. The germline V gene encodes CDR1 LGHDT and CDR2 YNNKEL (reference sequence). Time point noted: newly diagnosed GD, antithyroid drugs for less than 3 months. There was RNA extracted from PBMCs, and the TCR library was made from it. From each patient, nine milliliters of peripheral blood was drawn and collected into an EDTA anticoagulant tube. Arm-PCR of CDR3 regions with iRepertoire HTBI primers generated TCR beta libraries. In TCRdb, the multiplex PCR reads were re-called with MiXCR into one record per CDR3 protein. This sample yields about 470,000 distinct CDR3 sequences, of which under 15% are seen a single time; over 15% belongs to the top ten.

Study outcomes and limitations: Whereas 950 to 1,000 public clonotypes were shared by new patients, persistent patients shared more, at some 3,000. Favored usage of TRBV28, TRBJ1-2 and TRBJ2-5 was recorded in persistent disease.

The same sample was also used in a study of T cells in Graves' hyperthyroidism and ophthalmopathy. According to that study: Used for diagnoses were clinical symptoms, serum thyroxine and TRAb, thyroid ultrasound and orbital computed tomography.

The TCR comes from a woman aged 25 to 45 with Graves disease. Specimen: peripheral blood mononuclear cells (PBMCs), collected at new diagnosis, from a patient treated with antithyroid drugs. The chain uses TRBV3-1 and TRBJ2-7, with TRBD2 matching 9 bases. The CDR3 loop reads CASSPSGASSYEQYF. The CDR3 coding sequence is TGTGCCAGCAGCCCTAGCGGGGCGAGCTCCTACGAGCAGTACTTC.